The 10 T cell receptor beta chains below come from one sample, sequenced in a study of cytomegalovirus exposure and HLA in healthy donors. The study ran its PCR with 60 Vbeta and 13 Jbeta primers. Using immunoSEQ multiplex PCR, the repertoire was profiled, and TCRdb retains in-frame clones only, with some absent. The sample holds 110,000 to 150,000 clones, approximately 72% seen once. Specimen: PBMCs. Receptors originate from a man aged 35 to 55 in good health and CMV-seronegative.

This sequence joins TRBV19 and TRBJ1-1, with D maybe TRBD1 (6 bases). V lost 1 base to trimming and J lost 4 bases, with 10 bases between them. This CDR3 has 14 amino acids. The germline CDR1 and CDR2 sequences are LNHDA and SQIVND (reference sequence). The chain's CDR3 is CASSIGTRGTEAFF. The CDR3 nucleotides are TGTGCCAGTAGTATAGGTACCAGGGGCACTGAAGCTTTCTTT.

This clone has a handful of counts. The V gene is TRBV9, the J gene TRBJ2-7; 8 bases agree with TRBD1. Germline loops: CDR1 SGDLS, CDR2 YYNGEE. The CDR3 sequence is 14 residues long. The ends lost 4 bases at V and 5 bases at J; junction bases unmatched: 8. In nucleotides, the CDR3 is TGTGCCAGCAGCCCCCGGACAGGGACGGACGAGCAGTACTTC. Encoded protein: CASSPRTGTDEQYF.

The chain combines TRBV7-2 with TRBJ2-7; no reliable D call. Germline CDR1 reads SGHTA; CDR2 reads FQGNSA. Trimming shortened V by 5 bases and J by 2 bases, and 7 bases separated the two germline ends. The CDR3 spans 12 residues. Here the CDR3 DNA reads TGTGCCAGCAGCATACTACCCTACGAGCAGTACTTC. This gives the protein CASSILPYEQYF.

The chain couples TRBV10-3 to TRBJ2-5; weak D call: TRBD1 (6 bases). V shed 2 bases and J shed 4 bases, with 14 bases lying between them. In germline, CDR1 is ENHRY, CDR2 SYGVKD. The CDR3 loop spans 15 amino acids. The CDR3 sequence is CAISERQTGLETQYF. The CDR3, as DNA: TGTGCCATCAGTGAGCGACAAACAGGGTTAGAGACCCAGTACTTC.

The V call is TRBV4-3, the J call TRBJ1-1, with D possibly matching TRBD1 (6 bases). CDR3 length: 14 residues. Looked up from germline, CDR1 is LGHNA and CDR2 is YSLEER. Trimming stripped 1 base from V and 8 bases from J, with 14 bases between. In nucleotides, the CDR3 is TGCGCCAGCAGCCAAGTAGGGGGGGGCGGAGAAGCTTTCTTT. Its translation: CASSQVGGGGEAFF.

The rearrangement uses TRBV6-5 and TRBJ2-3, with TRBD2 as a possible D gene (5 bases). In germline, CDR1 is MNHEY, CDR2 SVGAGI. Trimming stripped 1 base from V and 6 bases from J, with 11 bases between. This CDR3 has 14 residues. The CDR3 DNA is TGTGCCAGCAGTTACTATCAGCGAGGGGATACGCAGTATTTT. Its translation is CASSYYQRGDTQYF.

Details on this clone: Sequence at one end of the junction differs from germline and may be a read error. Different DNA sequences within this sample yield the same CDR3. CDR3 in DNA: TGTGCCAGCAGTGAGTCCCTGGCGGGGGTGAACACTGAAGCCTTCTTT. Its protein is CASSESLAGVNTEAFF. The chain recombines TRBV2 with TRBJ1-1, with D maybe TRBD1 (5 bases). This CDR3 contains 16 residues. Germline-derived CDR1 and CDR2 are SNHLY and FYNNEI.

The chain joins TRBV10-3 to TRBJ1-3; D remains ambiguous. The CDR3 runs 17 residues. Deletions cut 3 bases from V and 1 base from J, with 16 bases between. The germline V gene has CDR1 ENHRY and CDR2 SYGVKD. CDR3 coding DNA: TGTGCCATCAGTGAAGAACACCCTTTAACGTCTGGAAACACCATATATTTT. It encodes CAISEEHPLTSGNTIYF.

The chain links TRBV30 to TRBJ2-2; 11 bases line up with TRBD2. The CDR3 spans 17 residues. Germline-derived CDR1 and CDR2 are GTSNPN and SVGIG (reference sequence). The V segment lost 0 bases and the J segment 7 bases; nucleotides outside the gene matches: 10. CDR3 sequence reads: CAWSVRLAGGIGGELFF. CDR3 bases: TGTGCCTGGAGTGTAAGGCTAGCGGGAGGAATCGGCGGGGAGCTGTTTTTT.

This clone was counted a few times. The gene calls are TRBV7-2 and TRBJ2-1; 13 positions match TRBD2. The V segment lost 5 bases and the J segment 4 bases; nucleotides outside the gene matches: 2. Germline V CDR1 and CDR2: SGHTA, FQGNSA. CDR3 length: 15 amino acids. In nucleotides, the CDR3 is TGTGCCAGCAGCCGGGGACTAGCGGGGTACAATGAGCAGTTCTTC. Amino acids: CASSRGLAGYNEQFF. The full variable domain, its missing parts supplied by reference TRBV7-2 and TRBJ2-1, is GAGVSQSPSNKVTEKGKDVELRCDPISGHTALYWYRQSLGQGLEFLIYFQGNSAPDKSGLPSDRFSAERTGGSVSTLTIQRTQQEDSAVYLCASSRGLAGYNEQFFGPGTRLTVL.